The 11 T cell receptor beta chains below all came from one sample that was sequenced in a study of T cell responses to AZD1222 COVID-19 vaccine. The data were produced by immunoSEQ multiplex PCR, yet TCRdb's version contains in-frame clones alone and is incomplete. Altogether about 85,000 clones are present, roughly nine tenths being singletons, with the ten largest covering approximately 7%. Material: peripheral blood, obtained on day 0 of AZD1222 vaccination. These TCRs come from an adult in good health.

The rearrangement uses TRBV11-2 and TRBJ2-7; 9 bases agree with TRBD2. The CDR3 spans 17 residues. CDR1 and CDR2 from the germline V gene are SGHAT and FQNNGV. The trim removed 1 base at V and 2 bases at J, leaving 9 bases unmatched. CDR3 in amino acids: CASSLGGRGGGPYEQYF. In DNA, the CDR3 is TGTGCCAGCAGCTTAGGCGGGAGGGGAGGGGGACCCTACGAGCAGTACTTC.

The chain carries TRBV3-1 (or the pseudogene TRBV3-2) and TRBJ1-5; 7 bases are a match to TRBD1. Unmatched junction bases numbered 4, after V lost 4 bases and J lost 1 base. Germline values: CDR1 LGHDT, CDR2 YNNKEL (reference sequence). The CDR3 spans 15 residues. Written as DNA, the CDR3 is TGTGCCAGCAGCCTAGGGACAGCCAGCAATCAGCCCCAGCATTTT. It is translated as CASSLGTASNQPQHF.

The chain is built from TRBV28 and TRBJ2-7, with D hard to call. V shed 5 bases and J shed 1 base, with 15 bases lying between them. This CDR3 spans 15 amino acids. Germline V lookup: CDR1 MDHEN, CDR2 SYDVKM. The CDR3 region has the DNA TGTGCCAGCAGTCCGGCCCTAAAACCATCCTACGAGCAGTACTTC. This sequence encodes CASSPALKPSYEQYF.

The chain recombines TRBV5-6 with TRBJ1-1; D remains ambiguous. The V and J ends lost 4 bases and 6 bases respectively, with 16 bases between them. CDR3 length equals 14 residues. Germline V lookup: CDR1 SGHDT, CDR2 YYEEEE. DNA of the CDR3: TGTGCCAGCAGCCTGAAAGGTTTGGGGTCTGAAGCTTTCTTT. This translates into CASSLKGLGSEAFF.

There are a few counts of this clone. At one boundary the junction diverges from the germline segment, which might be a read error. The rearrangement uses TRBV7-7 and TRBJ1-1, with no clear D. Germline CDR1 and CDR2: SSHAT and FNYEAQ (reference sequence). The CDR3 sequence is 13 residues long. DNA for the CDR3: TGTGCTAGCAGCCTTCAGGAGAACACTGAAGCTTTCTTT. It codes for CASSLQENTEAFF.

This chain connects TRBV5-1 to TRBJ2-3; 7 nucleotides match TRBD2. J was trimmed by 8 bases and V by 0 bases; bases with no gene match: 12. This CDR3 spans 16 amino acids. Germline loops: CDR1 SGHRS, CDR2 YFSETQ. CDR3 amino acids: CASSLALAGSQSTQYF. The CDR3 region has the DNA TGCGCCAGCAGCTTGGCGTTAGCGGGTTCACAGAGTACGCAGTATTTT.

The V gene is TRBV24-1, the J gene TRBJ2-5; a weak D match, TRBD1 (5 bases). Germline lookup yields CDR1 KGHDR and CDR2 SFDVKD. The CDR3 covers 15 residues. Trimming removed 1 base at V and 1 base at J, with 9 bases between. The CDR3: CATSDFLQGQETQYF. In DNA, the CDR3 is TGTGCCACCAGTGATTTCCTGCAGGGCCAAGAGACCCAGTACTTC.

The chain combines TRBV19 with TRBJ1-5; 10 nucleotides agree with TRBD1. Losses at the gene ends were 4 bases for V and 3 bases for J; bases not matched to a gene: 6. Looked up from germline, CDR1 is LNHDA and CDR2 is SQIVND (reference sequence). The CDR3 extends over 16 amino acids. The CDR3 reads CASSTAGTGANQPQHF. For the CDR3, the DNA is TGTGCCAGTAGTACTGCCGGGACAGGGGCCAATCAGCCCCAGCATTTT.

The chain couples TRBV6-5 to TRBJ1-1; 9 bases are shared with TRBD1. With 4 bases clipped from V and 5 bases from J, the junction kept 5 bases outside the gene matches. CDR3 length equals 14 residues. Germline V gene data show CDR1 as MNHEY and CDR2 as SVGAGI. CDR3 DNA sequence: TGTGCCAGCAGTTTCGGGACAGGGAATACTGAAGCTTTCTTT. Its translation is CASSFGTGNTEAFF.

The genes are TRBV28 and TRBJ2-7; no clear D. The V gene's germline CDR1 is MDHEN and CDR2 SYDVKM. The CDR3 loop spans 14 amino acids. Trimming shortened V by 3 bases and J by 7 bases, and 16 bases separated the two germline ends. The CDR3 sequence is CASSFGWASREQYF. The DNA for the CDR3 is TGTGCCAGCAGTTTCGGATGGGCCTCGAGAGAGCAGTACTTC.

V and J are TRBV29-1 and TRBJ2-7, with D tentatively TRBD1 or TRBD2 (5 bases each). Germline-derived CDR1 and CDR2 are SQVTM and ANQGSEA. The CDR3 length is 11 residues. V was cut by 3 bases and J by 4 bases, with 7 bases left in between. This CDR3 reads CSVEGEYEQYF. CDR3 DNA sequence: TGCAGCGTTGAGGGGGAGTACGAGCAGTACTTC.